This T cell receptor beta chain was obtained from a study of STAT3 mutations in large granular lymphocyte leukemia. In the study overall: Canonical activating STAT3 mutations were detected in roughly half of the longitudinally sequenced T-LGLL patients. Study-level results: Every T-LGLL patient had at least one immunodominant TCRbeta clonotype. In several patients, dominant TCR clone burden exceeded STAT3 mutant burden, suggesting STAT3 mutation arose secondarily.

About this clone: Its matching antigen is unknown. A read error may account for a junction end that differs from germline.

Repertoires were generated with immunoSEQ multiplex PCR, while TCRdb's copy carries only in-frame clones and drops some. The sample includes roughly 11,000 clones, about 76% of them seen just once. The CDR3 spans 13 residues. Germline CDR1 reads LNHNV; CDR2 reads YYDKDF (reference sequence). This receptor was obtained from a man between 60 and 70 years old with T-cell large granular lymphocyte leukemia. Some clones in this sample may be carry-over from other donors' samples. Sequencing used peripheral blood mononuclear cells. This chain connects TRBV15 to TRBJ1-1; 7 positions agree with TRBD1. The CDR3: CATSSDRQGRSIF. DNA for the CDR3: TGTGCCACCAGCAGCGATAGACAGGGCCGGAGTATCTTT.